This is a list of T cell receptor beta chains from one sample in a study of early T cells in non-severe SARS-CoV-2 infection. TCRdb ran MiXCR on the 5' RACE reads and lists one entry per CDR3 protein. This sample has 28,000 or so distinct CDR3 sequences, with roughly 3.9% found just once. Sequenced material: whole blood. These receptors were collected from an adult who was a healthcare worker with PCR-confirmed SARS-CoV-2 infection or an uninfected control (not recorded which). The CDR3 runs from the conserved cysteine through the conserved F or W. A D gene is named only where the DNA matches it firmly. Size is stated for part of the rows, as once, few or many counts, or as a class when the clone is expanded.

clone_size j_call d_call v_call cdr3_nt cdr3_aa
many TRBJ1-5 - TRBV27 TGTGCCAGCAGTTTAGAGGGAGGTCAGCCCCAGCATTTT CASSLEGGQPQHF
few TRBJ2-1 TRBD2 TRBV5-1 TGCGCCAGCAGCTACGGACTAGCGGGACTCTCCTACAATGAGCAGTTCTTC CASSYGLAGLSYNEQFF
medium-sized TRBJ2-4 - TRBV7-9 TGTGCCAGCAGCCCGACCGGGACTAAAAACATTCAGTACTTC CASSPTGTKNIQYF
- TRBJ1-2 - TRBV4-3 TGCGCCAGCAGCCAAGATCCAAAACCGGGTGGCTACACCTTC CASSQDPKPGGYTF
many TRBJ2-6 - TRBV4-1 TGCGCCAGCACCCTGCAGTCCTCTGGGGCCAACGTCCTGACTTTC CASTLQSSGANVLTF
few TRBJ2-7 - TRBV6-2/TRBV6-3 TGTGCCAGCAATATAGGAGGCGAGCAGTACTTC CASNIGGEQYF
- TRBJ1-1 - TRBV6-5 TGTGCCAGCAGTTACTCGACCGGGAACACTGAAGCTTTCTTT CASSYSTGNTEAFF
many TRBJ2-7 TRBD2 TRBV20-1 TGCAGTGCTAGAGGGGGGGGCCAGATAGGGACTAGCGACAGCCACGAGCAGTACTTC CSARGGGQIGTSDSHEQYF
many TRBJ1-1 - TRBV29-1 TGCAGCGTTGAAGTAGTGCACGAGGGCACTGAAGCTTTCTTT CSVEVVHEGTEAFF
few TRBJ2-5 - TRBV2 TGTGCCAGCAGTCAAGGGGGTCCCAGTGAGACCCAGTACTTC CASSQGGPSETQYF
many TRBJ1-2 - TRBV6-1 TGTGCCAGCAGTGAACCCCGGGGAGGAAACTATGGCTACACCTTC CASSEPRGGNYGYTF
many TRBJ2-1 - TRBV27 TGTGCCAGCAGAAATTACAATGAGCAGTTCTTC CASRNYNEQFF
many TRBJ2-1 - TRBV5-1 TGCGCCTCACACCTGGGGGGCCAAGAGCAGTTCTTC CASHLGGQEQFF
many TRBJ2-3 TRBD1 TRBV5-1 TGCGCCAGCAGCTTGGATGGGGGACAGGGGGCAGATACGCAGTATTTT CASSLDGGQGADTQYF
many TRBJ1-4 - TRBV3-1 TGTGCCAGCAGCCAAGGCAGGACTGAAAAACTGTTTTTT CASSQGRTEKLFF
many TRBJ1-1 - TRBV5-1 TGCGCCAGCAGCTTACAGGGCCCCCGGAACACTGAAGCTTTCTTT CASSLQGPRNTEAFF
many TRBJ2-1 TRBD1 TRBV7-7 TGTGCCAGCAGCTTAGGCAGGGGGAGCAATGAGCAGTTCTTC CASSLGRGSNEQFF
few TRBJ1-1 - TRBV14 TGTGCCAGCAGCCAAGATGTCATAAGTGGGGCTTGGGTGAACACTGAAGCTTTCTTT CASSQDVISGAWVNTEAFF
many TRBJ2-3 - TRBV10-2 TGCGCCAGCAGTTCCGTCGGGGATACGCAGTATTTT CASSSVGDTQYF
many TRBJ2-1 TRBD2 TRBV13 TGTGCCAGCAGCTTCCCGTCTAGCGGGCTCAATGAGCAGTTCTTC CASSFPSSGLNEQFF
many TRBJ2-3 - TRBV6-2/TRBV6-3 TGTGCCAGCAGTTACCCCGGGTACACAGATACGCAGTATTTT CASSYPGYTDTQYF
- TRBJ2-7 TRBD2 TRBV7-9 TGTGCCAGCAGCGCGACTAGCGGGAGGGCCTACGAGCAGTACTTC CASSATSGRAYEQYF
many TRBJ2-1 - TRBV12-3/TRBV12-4 TGTGCCAGCAGTTTCGGAAGGGCAAGGAATGAGCAGTTCTTC CASSFGRARNEQFF
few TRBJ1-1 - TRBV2 TGTGCCAGCAGTGGTGGGGGACGGGGAAACACTGAAGCTTTCTTT CASSGGGRGNTEAFF
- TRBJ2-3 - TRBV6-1 TGTGCCAGCAGTGACCGCGCGGGATATAGCACAGATACGCAGTATTTT CASSDRAGYSTDTQYF
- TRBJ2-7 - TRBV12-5 TGTGCTAGTGGTTTAGGGGACACCTACGAGCAGTACTTC CASGLGDTYEQYF
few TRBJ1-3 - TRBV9 TGTGCCAGCAGCGTAACCGGACAGTCCACATCTGGAAACACCATATATTTT CASSVTGQSTSGNTIYF
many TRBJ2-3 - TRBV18 TGTGCCAGCTCTACATATAAAACCGGTGATACGCAGTATTTT CASSTYKTGDTQYF
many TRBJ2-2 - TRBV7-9 TGTGCCAGCACCCCTCTCTCCGCCCAGAGAGGAACCGGGGAGCTGTTTTTT CASTPLSAQRGTGELFF
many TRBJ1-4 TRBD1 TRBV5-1 TGCGCCAGCAGTCGACAGGGGCTAGATAATGAAAAACTGTTTTTT CASSRQGLDNEKLFF
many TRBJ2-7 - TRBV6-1 TGTGCCAGCAGTGGACGGGGGGAGCAGTACTTC CASSGRGEQYF
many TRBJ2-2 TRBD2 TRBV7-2 TGTGCCAGCAGCCCCAGGCGAGCGGGGGCGACCGGGGAGCTGTTTTTT CASSPRRAGATGELFF
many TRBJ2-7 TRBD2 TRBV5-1 TGCGCCAGCAGCCCCGGACTAGCGTCTACCTACGAGCAGTACTTC CASSPGLASTYEQYF
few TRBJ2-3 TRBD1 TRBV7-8 TGTGCCAGCAGCGTACAGGGGGGTACAGATACGCAGTATTTT CASSVQGGTDTQYF
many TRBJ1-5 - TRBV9 TGTGCCAGCAGCGCGACGGATCTGGGGGGCAATCAGCCCCAGCATTTT CASSATDLGGNQPQHF
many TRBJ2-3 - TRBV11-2 TGTGCCAGCAGCTTAGTTGGGGCAAACGCAGATACGCAGTATTTT CASSLVGANADTQYF
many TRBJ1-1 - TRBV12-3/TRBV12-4 TGTGCCAGCAGTTTTCCGGGTGAAGCTTTCTTT CASSFPGEAFF
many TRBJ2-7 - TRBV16 TGTGCCAGCAGCCAGGGGGACAAGTCCTACGAGCAGTACTTC CASSQGDKSYEQYF
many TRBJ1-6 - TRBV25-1 TGTGCCAGCAGGGAAGATAGGAGCTCCTATAATTCACCCCTCCACTTT CASREDRSSYNSPLHF
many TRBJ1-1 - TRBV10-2 TGCGCCAGCAGTGGTCTTTCCCGGAGACAGAGATCAAACACTGAAGCTTTCTTT CASSGLSRRQRSNTEAFF
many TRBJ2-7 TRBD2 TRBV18 TGTGCCAGCTCAGGTAGCGGGGGGTCTATCCACGAGCAGTACTTC CASSGSGGSIHEQYF
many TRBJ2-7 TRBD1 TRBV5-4 TGTGCCAGCAGCCCTCGGGACAGGGCCTACGAGCAGTACTTC CASSPRDRAYEQYF
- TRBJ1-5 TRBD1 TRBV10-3 TGTGCCATCAGCACTGGACAGGGCTACAATCAGCCCCAGCATTTT CAISTGQGYNQPQHF
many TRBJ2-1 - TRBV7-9 TGTGCCAGCAGTACGGGACCGCCCGAGCAGTTCTTC CASSTGPPEQFF
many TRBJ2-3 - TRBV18 TGTGCCAGCTCACCATTGGGCACCCCGAGGGATACGCAGTATTTT CASSPLGTPRDTQYF
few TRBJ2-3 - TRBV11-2 TGTGCCAGCAGCCCCCGGGGATTTACCTTAAGGGATACGCAGTATTTT CASSPRGFTLRDTQYF
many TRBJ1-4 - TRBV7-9 TGTGCCAGCAGCCACGCCGTCGGGCAGGGAGATGAAAAACTGTTTTTT CASSHAVGQGDEKLFF
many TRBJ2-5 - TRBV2 TGTGCCAGCCTCCGTAGGAGTGGCCAAGAGACCCAGTACTTC CASLRRSGQETQYF
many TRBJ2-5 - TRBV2 TGTGCCAGCAGGGACTGGGGGACCCAGTACTTC CASRDWGTQYF
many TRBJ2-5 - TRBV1 TGCACCAGCAGCCAAGATCCCGGGACTAGCGGGAGTCAGACCCAGTACTTC CTSSQDPGTSGSQTQYF
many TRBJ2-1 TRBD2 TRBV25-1 TGTGCCAGCAGTGGGGGGCTAGCGGGAGTTCGGAAGAGCGACGTGAGCTCCTACAATGAGCAGTTCTTC CASSGGLAGVRKSDVSSYNEQFF
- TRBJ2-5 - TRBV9 TGTGCCAGCAGTCAGACACAAGAGACCCAGTACTTC CASSQTQETQYF
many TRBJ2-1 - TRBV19 TGTGCCAGTAGTATAGTGGCAGGGGATTTCGAGCAGTTCTTC CASSIVAGDFEQFF
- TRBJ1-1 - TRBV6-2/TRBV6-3 TGTGCCAGCGCACTCCAAGTCGGGGGGAACACTGAAGCTTTCTTT CASALQVGGNTEAFF
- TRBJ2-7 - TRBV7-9 TGTGCCAGCAGTGAGACAGCCGCGCAGTACTTC CASSETAAQYF
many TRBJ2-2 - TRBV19 TGTGCCAGTAGGGAGGGCCACGGGGGCCCGAACACCGGGGAGCTGTTTTTT CASREGHGGPNTGELFF